These T cell receptor beta chains were read from a single sample in a study of T cell changes during pregnancy in multiple sclerosis. TCRdb's copy holds only in-frame clones and misses some; the assay was immunoSEQ multiplex PCR. This table holds approximately 46,000 clones, 92% found once. This sample comprised CD4+ T cells from peripheral blood mononuclear cells, obtained after pregnancy. These receptors came from a female donor with multiple sclerosis, enrolled in a pregnancy study. Each CDR3 is given with its conserved first and last residue. A D gene is named only where the DNA matches it firmly. Size tells how often a clone was seen (once, few, many) or the class of an expanded clone, and some rows leave it out.

J: TRBJ2-5
length: 17
size: -
V: TRBV4-2
D: TRBD2
CDR3: CASSQDSGTSGRPSLYF
DNA: TGTGCCAGCAGCCAAGATTCAGGGACTAGCGGGAGGCCCTCCCTGTACTTC

J: TRBJ2-4
length: 14
size: -
V: TRBV13
D: -
CDR3: CASKDYEGENIQYF
DNA: TGTGCCAGCAAGGACTACGAGGGAGAAAACATTCAGTACTTC

J: TRBJ2-1
length: 15
size: -
V: TRBV6-5
D: TRBD1
CDR3: CASSHDRGSYNEQFF
DNA: TGTGCCAGCAGTCATGACAGGGGCTCCTACAATGAGCAGTTCTTC

J: TRBJ2-5
length: 12
size: -
V: TRBV5-1
D: -
CDR3: CASSLPEETQYF
DNA: TGCGCCAGCAGCTTGCCGGAAGAGACCCAGTACTTC

J: TRBJ2-7
length: 11
size: -
V: TRBV20-1
D: -
CDR3: CSARRGLEQYF
DNA: TGCAGTGCTAGACGAGGGCTCGAGCAGTACTTC

J: TRBJ2-3
length: 16
size: -
V: TRBV5-6
D: TRBD2
CDR3: CASSLVAGVVADTQYF
DNA: TGTGCCAGCAGCTTGGTAGCGGGAGTAGTTGCAGATACGCAGTATTTT

J: TRBJ2-5
length: 13
size: -
V: TRBV7-9
D: -
CDR3: CASSLEGRETQYF
DNA: TGTGCCAGCAGCTTGGAGGGGAGGGAGACCCAGTACTTC

J: TRBJ2-5
length: 15
size: -
V: TRBV10-3
D: TRBD2
CDR3: CAISPGLAAQETQYF
DNA: TGTGCCATCAGTCCGGGACTAGCGGCCCAAGAGACCCAGTACTTC

J: TRBJ1-5
length: 13
size: few
V: TRBV29-1
D: -
CDR3: CSAGGGANQPQHF
DNA: TGCAGCGCGGGTGGGGGGGCCAATCAGCCCCAGCATTTT

J: TRBJ2-3
length: 14
size: once
V: TRBV19
D: -
CDR3: CASSIEAGTDTQYF
DNA: TGTGCCAGTAGTATAGAAGCCGGCACAGATACGCAGTATTTT

J: TRBJ2-3
length: 15
size: -
V: TRBV11-2
D: -
CDR3: CASSWQGHRTDTQYF
DNA: TGTGCCAGCAGCTGGCAGGGGCACCGCACAGATACGCAGTATTTT

J: TRBJ2-3
length: 17
size: -
V: TRBV4-1
D: TRBD1
CDR3: CASSRLPGQESTDTQYF
DNA: TGCGCCAGCAGCCGTCTTCCGGGACAGGAGAGCACAGATACGCAGTATTTT

J: TRBJ1-2
length: 12
size: -
V: TRBV28
D: -
CDR3: CASGGGTYGYTF
DNA: TGTGCCAGCGGGGGGGGAACCTATGGCTACACCTTC

J: TRBJ2-3
length: 13
size: once
V: TRBV13
D: -
CDR3: CASSAQGTDTQYF
DNA: TGTGCCAGCAGCGCGCAGGGAACAGATACGCAGTATTTT

J: TRBJ2-1
length: 17
size: once
V: TRBV2
D: TRBD2
CDR3: CASSEVGLAGGGDEQFF
DNA: TGTGCCAGCAGTGAAGTAGGGCTAGCGGGAGGAGGCGATGAGCAGTTCTTC

J: TRBJ2-5
length: 17
size: -
V: TRBV7-2
D: TRBD2
CDR3: CASSPDLLAGGRETQYF
DNA: TGTGCCAGCAGCCCAGACCTCCTAGCGGGAGGGCGGGAGACCCAGTACTTC

J: TRBJ2-4
length: 13
size: -
V: TRBV6-6
D: -
CDR3: CASSLTSNGIQYF
DNA: TGTGCCAGCAGTCTCACTAGTAATGGCATTCAGTACTTC

J: TRBJ1-1
length: 12
size: -
V: TRBV18
D: -
CDR3: CASSPSRDEAFF
DNA: TGTGCCAGCTCACCAAGCAGGGATGAAGCTTTCTTT

J: TRBJ2-5
length: 15
size: once
V: TRBV5-4
D: TRBD1
CDR3: CASSPPGTVGETQYF
DNA: TGTGCCAGCAGCCCGCCTGGGACAGTTGGGGAGACCCAGTACTTC

J: TRBJ2-2
length: 17
size: -
V: TRBV19
D: -
CDR3: CASSIVLASFPSGELFF
DNA: TGTGCCAGTAGTATAGTTCTAGCTTCCTTTCCCTCCGGGGAGCTGTTTTTT

J: TRBJ2-2
length: 17
size: -
V: TRBV11-3
D: -
CDR3: CASSLTWAKGGTGELFF
DNA: TGTGCCAGCAGCTTAACCTGGGCCAAAGGTGGCACCGGGGAGCTGTTTTTT

J: TRBJ1-3
length: 13
size: -
V: TRBV7-9
D: -
CDR3: CASSLAATNTIYF
DNA: TGTGCCAGCAGCTTAGCGGCCACAAACACCATATATTTT

J: TRBJ2-4
length: 16
size: -
V: TRBV7-2
D: -
CDR3: CASSLVGGVAKNIQYF
DNA: TGTGCCAGCAGCTTAGTTGGAGGGGTGGCCAAAAACATTCAGTACTTC

J: TRBJ2-1
length: 17
size: -
V: TRBV14
D: TRBD2
CDR3: CASSPWTSGRAHNEQFF
DNA: TGTGCCAGCAGCCCTTGGACTAGCGGGAGGGCCCACAATGAGCAGTTCTTC

J: TRBJ2-2
length: 15
size: -
V: TRBV7-9
D: TRBD1
CDR3: CASTYNRGTAGELFF
DNA: TGTGCCAGCACCTATAACAGGGGGACTGCCGGGGAGCTGTTTTTT

J: TRBJ1-5
length: 15
size: -
V: TRBV6-6
D: TRBD1
CDR3: CASSPDRGGGQPQHF
DNA: TGTGCCAGCAGCCCGGACAGGGGCGGTGGTCAGCCCCAGCATTTT

J: TRBJ2-1
length: 14
size: once
V: TRBV29-1
D: -
CDR3: CSVVEGSSYNEQFF
DNA: TGCAGCGTTGTAGAGGGGAGCTCCTACAATGAGCAGTTCTTC

J: TRBJ2-3
length: 18
size: once
V: TRBV10-1
D: TRBD2
CDR3: CASSGGLAGEGYTDTQYF
DNA: TGCGCCAGCAGTGGAGGGCTAGCGGGAGAGGGTTACACAGATACGCAGTATTTT

J: TRBJ1-4
length: 15
size: once
V: TRBV27
D: -
CDR3: CASRQNRATNEKLFF
DNA: TGTGCCAGCAGGCAAAACAGGGCAACTAATGAAAAACTGTTTTTT

J: TRBJ2-3
length: 13
size: -
V: TRBV5-4
D: TRBD2
CDR3: CASTSGNSDTQYF
DNA: TGTGCCAGCACTAGCGGGAACTCAGATACGCAGTATTTT

J: TRBJ1-1
length: 18
size: -
V: TRBV5-5
D: TRBD1
CDR3: CASSARPGTATRSTEAFF
DNA: TGTGCCAGCAGCGCCCGACCCGGGACAGCCACTAGGAGCACTGAAGCTTTCTTT

J: TRBJ1-1
length: 14
size: -
V: TRBV18
D: -
CDR3: CASSQARGGTEAFF
DNA: TGTGCCAGCTCACAGGCACGGGGGGGGACTGAAGCTTTCTTT

J: TRBJ1-2
length: 15
size: -
V: TRBV5-1
D: TRBD1
CDR3: CASSYLTDREDGYTF
DNA: TGCGCCAGCAGCTACCTAACGGACAGGGAGGACGGCTACACCTTC

J: TRBJ2-7
length: 15
size: -
V: TRBV19
D: TRBD2
CDR3: CASSSRGLAGVEQYF
DNA: TGTGCCAGTAGTTCCAGAGGCCTAGCGGGAGTCGAGCAGTACTTC

J: TRBJ1-1
length: 14
size: -
V: TRBV4-1
D: -
CDR3: CASSPRGDGTEAFF
DNA: TGCGCCAGCAGCCCTCGCGGTGATGGCACTGAAGCTTTCTTT

J: TRBJ2-2
length: 14
size: once
V: TRBV2
D: -
CDR3: CASSEAKRTGELFF
DNA: TGTGCCAGCAGTGAAGCGAAGCGAACCGGGGAGCTGTTTTTT

J: TRBJ2-2
length: 15
size: -
V: TRBV30
D: -
CDR3: CAWSRGGLSTGELFF
DNA: TGTGCCTGGAGTCGCGGTGGACTTTCCACCGGGGAGCTGTTTTTT

J: TRBJ2-7
length: 15
size: -
V: TRBV27
D: -
CDR3: CASSLSWTVTYEQYF
DNA: TGTGCCAGCAGTTTATCCTGGACAGTTACCTACGAGCAGTACTTC

J: TRBJ2-1
length: 16
size: -
V: TRBV27
D: TRBD2
CDR3: CASKLERTSSYNEQFF
DNA: TGTGCCAGCAAGTTAGAGAGGACTAGCTCCTACAATGAGCAGTTCTTC